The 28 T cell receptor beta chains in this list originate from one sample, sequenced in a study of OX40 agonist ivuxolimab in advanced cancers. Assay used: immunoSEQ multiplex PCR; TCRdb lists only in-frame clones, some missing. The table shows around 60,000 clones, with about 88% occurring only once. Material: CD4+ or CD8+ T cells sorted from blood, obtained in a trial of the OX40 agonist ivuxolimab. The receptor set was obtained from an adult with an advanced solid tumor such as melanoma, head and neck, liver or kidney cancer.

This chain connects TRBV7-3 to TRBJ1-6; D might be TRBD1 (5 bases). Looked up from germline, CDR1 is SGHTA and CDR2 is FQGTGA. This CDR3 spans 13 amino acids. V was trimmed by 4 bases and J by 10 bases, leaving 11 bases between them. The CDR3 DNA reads TGTGCCAGCAGCTCGCAGGGAGGATCACCCCTCCACTTT. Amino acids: CASSSQGGSPLHF.

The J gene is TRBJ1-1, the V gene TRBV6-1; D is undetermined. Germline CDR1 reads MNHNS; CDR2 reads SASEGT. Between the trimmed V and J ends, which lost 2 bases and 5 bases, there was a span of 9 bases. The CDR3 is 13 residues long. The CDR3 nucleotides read TGTGCCAGCAGTGAAAGATTAGGGACTGAAGCTTTCTTT. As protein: CASSERLGTEAFF.

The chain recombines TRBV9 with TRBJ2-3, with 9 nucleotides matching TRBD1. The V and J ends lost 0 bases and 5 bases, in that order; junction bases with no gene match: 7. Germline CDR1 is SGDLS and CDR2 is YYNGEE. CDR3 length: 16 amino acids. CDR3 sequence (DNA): TGTGCCAGCAGCGTAGGGCCTACAGGGGGCATAGATACGCAGTATTTT. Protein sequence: CASSVGPTGGIDTQYF.

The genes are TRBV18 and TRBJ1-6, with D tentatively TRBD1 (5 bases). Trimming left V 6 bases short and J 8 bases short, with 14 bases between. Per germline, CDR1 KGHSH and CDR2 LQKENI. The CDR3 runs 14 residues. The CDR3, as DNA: TGTGCCAGCTCTGGTGGAGGAGGGGATTCACCCCTCCACTTT. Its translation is CASSGGGGDSPLHF. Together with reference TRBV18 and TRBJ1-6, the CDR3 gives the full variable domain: NAGVMQNPRHLVRRRGQEARLRCSPMKGHSHVYWYRQLPEEGLKFMVYLQKENIIDESGMPKERFSAEFPKEGPSILRIQQVVRGDSAAYFCASSGGGGDSPLHFGNGTRLTVT.

DNA for the CDR3: TGTGCCATCAGCGGACAGGAAAATAGCAATCAGCCCCAGCATTTT. Translation: CAISGQENSNQPQHF. The rearrangement uses TRBV10-3 and TRBJ1-5, with 7 bases aligning to TRBD1. Germline assignment: CDR1 ENHRY and CDR2 SYGVKD. After removal of 6 bases from V and 0 bases from J, the junction contained 5 bases not matched to a gene. The CDR3 loop spans 15 amino acids.

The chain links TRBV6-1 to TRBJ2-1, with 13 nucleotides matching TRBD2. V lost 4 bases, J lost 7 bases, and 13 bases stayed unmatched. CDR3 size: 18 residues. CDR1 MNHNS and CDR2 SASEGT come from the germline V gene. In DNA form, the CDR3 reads TGTGCCAGCAGTGGTGTACTAGCGGGAGGGGGCCTATTGAATGAGCAGTTCTTC. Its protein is CASSGVLAGGGLLNEQFF.

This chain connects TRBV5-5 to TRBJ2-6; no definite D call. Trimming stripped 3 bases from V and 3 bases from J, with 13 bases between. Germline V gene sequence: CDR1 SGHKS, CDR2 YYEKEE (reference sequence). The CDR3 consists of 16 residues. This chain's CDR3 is CASSSPGSFGANVLTF. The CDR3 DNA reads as TGTGCCAGCAGCTCCCCCGGCTCTTTTGGGGCCAACGTCCTGACTTTC.

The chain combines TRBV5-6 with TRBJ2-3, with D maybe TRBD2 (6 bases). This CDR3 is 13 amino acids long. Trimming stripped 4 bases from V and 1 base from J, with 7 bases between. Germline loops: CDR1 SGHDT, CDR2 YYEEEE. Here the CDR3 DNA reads TGTGCCAGCAGCGGGACTGGCACAGATACGCAGTATTTT. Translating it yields CASSGTGTDTQYF.

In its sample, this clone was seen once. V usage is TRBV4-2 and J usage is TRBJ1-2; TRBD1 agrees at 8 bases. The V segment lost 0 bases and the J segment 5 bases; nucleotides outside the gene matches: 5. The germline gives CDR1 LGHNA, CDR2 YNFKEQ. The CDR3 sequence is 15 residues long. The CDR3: CASSQDIGQGYGYTF. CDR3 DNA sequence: TGTGCCAGCAGCCAAGATATAGGACAGGGTTATGGCTACACCTTC.

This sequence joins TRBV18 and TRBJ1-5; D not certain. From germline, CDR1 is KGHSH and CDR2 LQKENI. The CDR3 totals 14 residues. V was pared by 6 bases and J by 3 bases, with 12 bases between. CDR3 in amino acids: CASSHGLPNQPQHF. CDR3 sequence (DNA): TGTGCCAGCTCTCATGGACTTCCCAATCAGCCCCAGCATTTT.

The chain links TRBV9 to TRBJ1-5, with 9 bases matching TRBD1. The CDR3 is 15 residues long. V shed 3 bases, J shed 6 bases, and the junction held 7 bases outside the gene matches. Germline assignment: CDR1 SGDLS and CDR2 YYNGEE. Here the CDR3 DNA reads TGTGCCAGCAGCGGCGGGACAGGGAATTCTCAGCCCCAGCATTTT. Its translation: CASSGGTGNSQPQHF.

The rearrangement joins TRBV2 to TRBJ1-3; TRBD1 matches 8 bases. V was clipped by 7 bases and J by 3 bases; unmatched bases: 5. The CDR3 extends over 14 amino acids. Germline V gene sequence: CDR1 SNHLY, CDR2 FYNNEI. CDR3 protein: CASMTGDVGNTIYF. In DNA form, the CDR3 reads TGTGCCAGCATGACAGGGGATGTTGGAAACACCATATATTTT.

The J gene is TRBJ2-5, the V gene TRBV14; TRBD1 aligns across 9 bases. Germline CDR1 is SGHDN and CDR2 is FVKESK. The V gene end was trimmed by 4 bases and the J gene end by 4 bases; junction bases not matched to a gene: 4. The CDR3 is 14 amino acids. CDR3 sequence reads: CASSRATGGETQYF. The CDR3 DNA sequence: TGTGCCAGCAGCCGGGCGACAGGGGGAGAGACCCAGTACTTC.

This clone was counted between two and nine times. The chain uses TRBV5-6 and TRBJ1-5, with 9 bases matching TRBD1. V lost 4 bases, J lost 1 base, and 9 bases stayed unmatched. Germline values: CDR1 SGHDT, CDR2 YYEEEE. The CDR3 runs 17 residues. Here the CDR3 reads CASSRGAQGASNQPQHF. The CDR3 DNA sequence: TGTGCCAGCAGCAGAGGAGCACAGGGGGCAAGCAATCAGCCCCAGCATTTT.

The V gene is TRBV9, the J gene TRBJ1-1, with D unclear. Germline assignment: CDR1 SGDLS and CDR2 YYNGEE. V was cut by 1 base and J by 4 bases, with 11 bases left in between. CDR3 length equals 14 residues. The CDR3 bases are TGTGCCAGCAGCGTAAACGAGGGCGTCACTGAAGCTTTCTTT. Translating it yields CASSVNEGVTEAFF.

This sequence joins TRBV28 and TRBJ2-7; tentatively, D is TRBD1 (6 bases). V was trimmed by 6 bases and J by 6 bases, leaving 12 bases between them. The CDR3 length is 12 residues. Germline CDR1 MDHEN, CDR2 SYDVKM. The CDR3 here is CASRPDRSEQYF. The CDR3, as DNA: TGTGCCAGCAGACCCGACAGGTCCGAGCAGTACTTC.

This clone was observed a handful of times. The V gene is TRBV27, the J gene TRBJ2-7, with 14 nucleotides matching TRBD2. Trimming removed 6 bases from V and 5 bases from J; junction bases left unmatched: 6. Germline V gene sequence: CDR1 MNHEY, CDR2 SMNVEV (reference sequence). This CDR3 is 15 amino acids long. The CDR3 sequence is CASRGLAGGRDEQYF. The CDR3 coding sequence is TGTGCCAGCAGAGGACTAGCGGGAGGAAGGGACGAGCAGTACTTC.

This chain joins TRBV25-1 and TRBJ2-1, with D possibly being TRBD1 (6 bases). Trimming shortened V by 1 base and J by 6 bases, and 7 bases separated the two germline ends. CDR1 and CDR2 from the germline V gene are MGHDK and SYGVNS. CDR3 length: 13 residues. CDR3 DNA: TGTGCCAGCAGTGAATCAGGGGTCAATGAGCAGTTCTTC. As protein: CASSESGVNEQFF.

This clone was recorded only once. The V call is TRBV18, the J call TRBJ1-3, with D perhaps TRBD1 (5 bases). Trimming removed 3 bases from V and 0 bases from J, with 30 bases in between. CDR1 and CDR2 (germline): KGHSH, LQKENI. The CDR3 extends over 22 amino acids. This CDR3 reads CASSPLSARGVFGASSGNTIYF. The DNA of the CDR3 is TGTGCCAGCTCACCCCTGAGTGCCCGGGGTGTATTTGGGGCCTCCTCTGGAAACACCATATATTTT. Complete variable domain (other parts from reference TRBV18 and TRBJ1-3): NAGVMQNPRHLVRRRGQEARLRCSPMKGHSHVYWYRQLPEEGLKFMVYLQKENIIDESGMPKERFSAEFPKEGPSILRIQQVVRGDSAAYFCASSPLSARGVFGASSGNTIYFGEGSWLTVV.

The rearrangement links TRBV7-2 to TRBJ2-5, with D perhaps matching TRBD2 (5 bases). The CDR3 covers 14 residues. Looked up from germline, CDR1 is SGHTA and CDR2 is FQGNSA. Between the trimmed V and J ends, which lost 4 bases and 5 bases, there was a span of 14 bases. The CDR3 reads CASSSRGKLETQYF. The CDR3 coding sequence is TGTGCCAGCAGCTCCCGAGGGAAGTTGGAGACCCAGTACTTC.

The CDR3 loop reads CASSPRPGGSTGELFF. For the CDR3, the DNA is TGTGCCAGCTCACCACGGCCAGGGGGCTCCACCGGGGAGCTGTTTTTT. This rearrangement joins TRBV18 to TRBJ2-2, with 8 bases matching TRBD1. The CDR3 totals 16 residues. Trimming took 1 base from V and 4 from J; bases not matched to a gene: 5. From germline, CDR1 is KGHSH and CDR2 LQKENI.

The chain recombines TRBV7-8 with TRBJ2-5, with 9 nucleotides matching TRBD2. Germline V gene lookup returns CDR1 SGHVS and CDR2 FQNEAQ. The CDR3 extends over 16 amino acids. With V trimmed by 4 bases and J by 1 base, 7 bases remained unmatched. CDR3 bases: TGTGCCAGCAGCTCCACAGAACTAGCGGGCCAAGAGACCCAGTACTTC. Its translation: CASSSTELAGQETQYF. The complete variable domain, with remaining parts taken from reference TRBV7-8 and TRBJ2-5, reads GAGVSQSPRYKVAKRGQDVALRCDPISGHVSLFWYQQALGQGPEFLTYFQNEAQLDKSGLPSDRFFAERPEGSVSTLKIQRTQQEDSAVYLCASSSTELAGQETQYFGPGTRLLVL.

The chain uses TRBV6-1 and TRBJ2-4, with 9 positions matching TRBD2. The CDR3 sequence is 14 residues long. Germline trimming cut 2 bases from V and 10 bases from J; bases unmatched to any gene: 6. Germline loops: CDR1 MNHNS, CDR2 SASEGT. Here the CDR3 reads CASSELTSGKIQYF. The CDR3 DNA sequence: TGTGCCAGCAGTGAACTGACTAGCGGAAAAATTCAGTACTTC.

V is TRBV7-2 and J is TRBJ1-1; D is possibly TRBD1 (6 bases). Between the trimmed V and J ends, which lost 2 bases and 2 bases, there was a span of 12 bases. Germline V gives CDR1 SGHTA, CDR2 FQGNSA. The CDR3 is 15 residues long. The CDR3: CASSLHGGANTEAFF. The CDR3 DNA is TGTGCCAGCAGCTTACATGGGGGGGCCAACACTGAAGCTTTCTTT.

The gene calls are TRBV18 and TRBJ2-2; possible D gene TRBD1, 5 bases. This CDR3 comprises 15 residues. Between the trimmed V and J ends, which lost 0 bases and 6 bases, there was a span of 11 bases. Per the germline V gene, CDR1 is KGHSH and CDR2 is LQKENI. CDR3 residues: CASSPPGQYPGELFF. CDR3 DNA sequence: TGTGCCAGCTCACCACCGGGGCAGTATCCCGGGGAGCTGTTTTTT.

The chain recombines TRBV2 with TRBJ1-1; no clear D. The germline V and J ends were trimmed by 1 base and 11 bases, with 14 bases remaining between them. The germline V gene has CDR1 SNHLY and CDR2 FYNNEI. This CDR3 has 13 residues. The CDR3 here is CASSEGYRLGAFF. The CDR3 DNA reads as TGTGCCAGCAGTGAAGGGTACCGGTTAGGGGCTTTCTTT.

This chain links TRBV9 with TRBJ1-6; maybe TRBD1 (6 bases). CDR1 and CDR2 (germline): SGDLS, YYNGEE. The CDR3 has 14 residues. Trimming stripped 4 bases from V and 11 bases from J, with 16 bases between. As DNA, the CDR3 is TGTGCCAGCAGCCGGAACACAGGGAATGCACCCCTCCACTTT. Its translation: CASSRNTGNAPLHF. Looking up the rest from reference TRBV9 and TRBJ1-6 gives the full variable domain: DSGVTQTPKHLITATGQRVTLRCSPRSGDLSVYWYQQSLDQGLQFLIQYYNGEERAKGNILERFSAQQFPDLHSELNLSSLELGDSALYFCASSRNTGNAPLHFGNGTRLTVT.

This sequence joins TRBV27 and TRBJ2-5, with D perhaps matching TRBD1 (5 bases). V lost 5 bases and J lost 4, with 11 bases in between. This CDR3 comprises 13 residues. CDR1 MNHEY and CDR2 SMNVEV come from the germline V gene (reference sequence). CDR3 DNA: TGTGCCAGCAGTCAACGACAGAGAGAGACCCAGTACTTC. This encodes CASSQRQRETQYF.